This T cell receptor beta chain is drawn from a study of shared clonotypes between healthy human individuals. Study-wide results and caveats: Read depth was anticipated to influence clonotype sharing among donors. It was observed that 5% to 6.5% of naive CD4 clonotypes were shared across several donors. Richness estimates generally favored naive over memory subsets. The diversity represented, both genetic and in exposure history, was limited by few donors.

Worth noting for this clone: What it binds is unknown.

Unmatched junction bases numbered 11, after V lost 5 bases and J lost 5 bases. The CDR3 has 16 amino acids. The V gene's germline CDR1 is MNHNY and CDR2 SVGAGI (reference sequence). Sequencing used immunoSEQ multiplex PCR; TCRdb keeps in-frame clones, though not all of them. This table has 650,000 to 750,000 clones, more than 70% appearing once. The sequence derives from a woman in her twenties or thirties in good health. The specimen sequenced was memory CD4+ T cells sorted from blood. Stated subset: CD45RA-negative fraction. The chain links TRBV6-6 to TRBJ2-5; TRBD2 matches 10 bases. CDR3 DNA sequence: TGTGCCAGCAGTCCCTCAGCGGGAGGGCCCTGGGAGACCCAGTACTTC. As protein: CASSPSAGGPWETQYF.